The 17 T cell receptor beta chains presented below share a single source sample, sequenced in a study of cytomegalovirus exposure and HLA in healthy donors. PCR used 60 Vbeta primers and 13 Jbeta primers. TCRdb keeps only in-frame clones here, not all; method: immunoSEQ multiplex PCR. The repertoire holds some 150,000 clones, with less than 85% as singletons. What was sequenced was PBMCs. The receptors were gathered from a man aged 50-60 years in good health and CMV-seropositive.

The V and J genes are TRBV5-6 and TRBJ2-5; TRBD1 agrees at 9 bases. The assigned J gene may be wrong: the sequence end matches TRBJ2-7 better. Germline V gene data show CDR1 as SGHDT and CDR2 as YYEEEE. CDR3 size: 18 residues. The CDR3: CASSLGPGTGYEPYEQYF. CDR3 DNA sequence: TGTGCCAGCAGCCTCGGTCCCGGGACAGGGTACGAGCCCTACGAGCAGTACTTC.

This clone occurred a few times. V and J are TRBV28 and TRBJ2-7; 9 bases fit TRBD1. This CDR3 is built from 20 residues. After removal of 5 bases from V and 3 bases from J, the junction contained 23 bases not matched to a gene. The germline CDR1 and CDR2 sequences are MDHEN and SYDVKM. The CDR3 bases are TGTGCCAGCAGTCTCCCCCACCGGGACAGGGTCGCTCCAGGTAGCTACGAGCAGTACTTC. Encoded protein: CASSLPHRDRVAPGSYEQYF. The full variable domain, rest sourced from reference TRBV28 and TRBJ2-7, is DVKVTQSSRYLVKRTGEKVFLECVQDMDHENMFWYRQDPGLGLRLIYFSYDVKMKEKGDIPEGYSVSREKKERFSLILESASTNQTSMYLCASSLPHRDRVAPGSYEQYFGPGTRLTVT.

The chain links TRBV7-2 to TRBJ2-3, with TRBD2 matching over 11 bases. The germline V gene encodes CDR1 SGHTA and CDR2 FQGNSA. After removal of 2 bases from V and 3 bases from J, the junction contained 4 bases not matched to a gene. CDR3 length: 16 residues. The CDR3 nucleotides read TGTGCCAGCAGCTTAAGATCTAGCGGGAGGACAGATACGCAGTATTTT. The encoded protein is CASSLRSSGRTDTQYF.

Comments on this clone: The same CDR3 arises from other DNA sequences in this sample as well. The chain combines TRBV28 with TRBJ2-7; a weak D match, TRBD2 (5 bases). The CDR3 length is 14 residues. The V gene's germline CDR1 is MDHEN and CDR2 SYDVKM. V dropped 6 bases and J dropped 3 bases, with 15 bases sitting between them. The CDR3 reads CASSPGGGLYEQYF. CDR3 nucleotide sequence: TGTGCCAGCAGCCCTGGAGGCGGGCTCTACGAGCAGTACTTC. The variable domain in full, with the rest retrieved from reference TRBV28 and TRBJ2-7, is DVKVTQSSRYLVKRTGEKVFLECVQDMDHENMFWYRQDPGLGLRLIYFSYDVKMKEKGDIPEGYSVSREKKERFSLILESASTNQTSMYLCASSPGGGLYEQYFGPGTRLTVT.

J is TRBJ2-7 and V is TRBV15, with 8 bases matching TRBD2. Germline-derived CDR1 and CDR2 are LNHNV and YYDKDF (reference sequence). V dropped 8 bases and J dropped 2; count of bases not matched to a gene: 8. This CDR3 has 14 amino acids. The CDR3 protein is CATAVAGLTYEQYF. CDR3 coding DNA: TGTGCCACCGCGGTAGCGGGGCTGACCTACGAGCAGTACTTC.

The gene calls are TRBV11-2 and TRBJ2-1, with D maybe TRBD2 (5 bases). The CDR3 loop spans 14 amino acids. V was cut by 1 base and J by 8 bases, with 12 bases left in between. The germline V gene encodes CDR1 SGHAT and CDR2 FQNNGV. The CDR3 DNA follows: TGTGCCAGCAGCTTAGTAAGAGGGCGGTATGAGCAGTTCTTC. Residues: CASSLVRGRYEQFF.

The chain combines TRBV6-5 with TRBJ1-5; unclear D gene. There are 14 residues in the CDR3. Per the germline V gene, CDR1 is MNHEY and CDR2 is SVGAGI. The V end was cut by 6 bases, the J end by 0 bases, with 9 bases between. CDR3 in DNA: TGTGCCAGCAGCCGACACAATAGCAATCAGCCCCAGCATTTT. The encoded protein is CASSRHNSNQPQHF.

The chain carries TRBV9 and TRBJ2-7; TRBD1 might be the D (6 bases). This CDR3 has 16 amino acids. The germline gives CDR1 SGDLS, CDR2 YYNGEE. V lost 4 bases, J lost 5 bases, and 22 bases lay in between. The CDR3 DNA reads TGTGCCAGCAGCAAGAGGTCCGGGACAATCGTCCACGAGCAGTACTTC. It codes for CASSKRSGTIVHEQYF.

The CDR3 DNA is TGTGCCAGCAGCAGATACCGGGACAGACCCTACGAGCAGTACTTC. Translated: CASSRYRDRPYEQYF. The chain links TRBV2 to TRBJ2-7; 7 bases match TRBD1. The length of the CDR3 is 15 residues. Germline V gene sequence: CDR1 SNHLY, CDR2 FYNNEI. The J segment lost 2 bases and the V segment lost 6 bases, leaving 10 bases of the junction unmatched.

The chain couples TRBV19 to TRBJ2-7, with D possibly being TRBD2 (7 bases). Per germline, CDR1 LNHDA and CDR2 SQIVND (reference sequence). The CDR3 covers 14 residues. V dropped 9 bases and J dropped 2 bases, with 17 bases sitting between them. This CDR3 is CASHQGGGAYEQYF. The CDR3 region has the DNA TGTGCCAGCCACCAAGGGGGGGGAGCCTACGAGCAGTACTTC.

The CDR3 DNA is TGCGCCAGCAGCCCACAGGGTTTTCCGACCTACGAGCAGTACTTC. Its translation is CASSPQGFPTYEQYF. The rearrangement links TRBV4-1 to TRBJ2-7, with a tentative D call TRBD1 (6 bases). Deletions cut 4 bases from V and 2 bases from J, with 15 bases between. The germline V gene encodes CDR1 MGHRA and CDR2 YSYEKL. The CDR3 extends over 15 amino acids.

This clone was counted a few times. The chain employs TRBV30 and TRBJ2-1; 9 nucleotides match TRBD2. The CDR3 is made up of 16 amino acids. V lost 3 bases and J lost 7; bases outside the gene matches: 13. Germline loops: CDR1 GTSNPN, CDR2 SVGIG (reference sequence). The CDR3 DNA sequence: TGTGCCTGGAGCCCCATAGGGGGACTAGCAGGGAATGAGCAGTTCTTC. Its protein is CAWSPIGGLAGNEQFF.

V usage is TRBV5-1 and J usage is TRBJ2-7, with D tentatively TRBD2 (6 bases). This CDR3 comprises 14 residues. V gave up 1 base and J gave up 3 bases, with 11 bases separating them. Looked up from germline, CDR1 is SGHRS and CDR2 is YFSETQ. The CDR3 sequence: CASSLFGTDYEQYF. The CDR3 bases are TGCGCCAGCAGCTTGTTCGGGACTGACTACGAGCAGTACTTC.

This clone was seen only a few times. The chain uses TRBV27 and TRBJ1-2; TRBD1 might be the D (5 bases). The CDR3 runs 17 residues. Per germline, CDR1 MNHEY and CDR2 SMNVEV (reference sequence). V shed 1 base and J shed 2 bases, with 17 bases lying between them. CDR3 protein: CASSLLHPGLTNYGYTF. In nucleotides, the CDR3 is TGTGCCAGCAGTTTATTACACCCGGGACTGACCAACTATGGCTACACCTTC.

This clone was counted a single time. The V gene is TRBV19, the J gene TRBJ2-7; a weak D match, TRBD1 (6 bases). This CDR3 contains 16 residues. Germline CDR1 reads LNHDA; CDR2 reads SQIVND (reference sequence). Trimming pared 5 bases from V and 2 bases from J, leaving 19 bases between. CDR3 in amino acids: CASSPWGHTRAYEQYF. The CDR3, as DNA: TGTGCCAGTAGTCCGTGGGGACACACACGGGCCTACGAGCAGTACTTC. The whole variable domain, remainder taken from reference TRBV19 and TRBJ2-7, is DGGITQSPKYLFRKEGQNVTLSCEQNLNHDAMYWYRQDPGQGLRLIYYSQIVNDFQKGDIAEGYSVSREKKESFPLTVTSAQKNPTAFYLCASSPWGHTRAYEQYFGPGTRLTVT.

This chain links TRBV5-6 with TRBJ2-5; D gene uncertain. V was shortened by 4 bases and J by 2 bases, with 12 bases between the two germline ends. The germline V gene encodes CDR1 SGHDT and CDR2 YYEEEE. The CDR3 extends over 14 amino acids. CDR3 sequence (DNA): TGTGCCAGCAGCCCATCCCCACAACAAGAGACCCAGTACTTC. Translated, it gives CASSPSPQQETQYF.

CDR3 loop: CASSPLDSQETQYF. The CDR3 DNA sequence: TGTGCCAGCTCACCATTGGACAGCCAAGAGACCCAGTACTTC. The chain couples TRBV18 to TRBJ2-5, with TRBD1 as a possible D gene (6 bases). V was trimmed by 2 bases and J by 1 base, leaving 8 bases between them. CDR1 and CDR2 from the germline V gene are KGHSH and LQKENI. This CDR3 region has 14 residues.